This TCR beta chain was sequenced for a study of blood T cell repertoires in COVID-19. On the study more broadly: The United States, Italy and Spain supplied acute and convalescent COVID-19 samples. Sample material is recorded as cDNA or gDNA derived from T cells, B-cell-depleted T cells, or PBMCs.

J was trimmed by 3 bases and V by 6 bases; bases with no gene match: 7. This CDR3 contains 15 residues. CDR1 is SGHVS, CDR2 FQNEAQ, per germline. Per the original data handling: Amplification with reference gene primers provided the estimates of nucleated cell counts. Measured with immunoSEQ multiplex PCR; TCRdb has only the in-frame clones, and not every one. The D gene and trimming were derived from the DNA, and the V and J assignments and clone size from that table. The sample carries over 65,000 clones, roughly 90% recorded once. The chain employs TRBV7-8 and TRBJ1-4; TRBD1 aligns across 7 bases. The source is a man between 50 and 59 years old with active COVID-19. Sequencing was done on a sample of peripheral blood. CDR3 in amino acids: CASRTGRLSNEKLFF. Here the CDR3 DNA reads TGTGCCAGCAGGACAGGGAGGCTTTCTAATGAAAAACTGTTTTTT.